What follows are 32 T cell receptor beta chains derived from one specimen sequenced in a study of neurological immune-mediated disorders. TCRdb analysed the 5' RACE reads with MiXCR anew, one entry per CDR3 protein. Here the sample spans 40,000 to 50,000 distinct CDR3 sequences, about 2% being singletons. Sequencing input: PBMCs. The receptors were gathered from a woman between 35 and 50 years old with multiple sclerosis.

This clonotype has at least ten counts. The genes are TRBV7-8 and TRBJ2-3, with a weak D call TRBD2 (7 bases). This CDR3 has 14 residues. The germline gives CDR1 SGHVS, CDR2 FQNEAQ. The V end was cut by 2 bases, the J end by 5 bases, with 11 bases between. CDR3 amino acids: CASSLRGGIDTQYF. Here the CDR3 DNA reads TGTGCCAGCAGCTTAAGGGGGGGGATAGATACGCAGTATTTT.

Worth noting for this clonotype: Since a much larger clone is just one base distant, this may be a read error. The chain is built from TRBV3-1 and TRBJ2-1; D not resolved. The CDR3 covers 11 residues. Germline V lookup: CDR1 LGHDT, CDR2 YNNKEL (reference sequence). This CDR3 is CVSSRNNEQFF. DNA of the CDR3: TGTGTCAGCAGCCGAAACAATGAGCAGTTCTTC.

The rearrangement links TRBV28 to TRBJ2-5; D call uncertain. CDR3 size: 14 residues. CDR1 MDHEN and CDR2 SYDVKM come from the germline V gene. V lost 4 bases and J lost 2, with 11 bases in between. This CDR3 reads CASSSRLRQETQYF. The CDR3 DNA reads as TGTGCCAGCAGTTCCCGACTGAGACAAGAGACCCAGTACTTC.

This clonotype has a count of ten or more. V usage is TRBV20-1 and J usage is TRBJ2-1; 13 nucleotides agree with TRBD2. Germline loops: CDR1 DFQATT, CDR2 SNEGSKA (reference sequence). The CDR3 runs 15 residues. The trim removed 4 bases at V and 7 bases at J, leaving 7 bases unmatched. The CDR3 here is CSANKLAGGPNEQFF. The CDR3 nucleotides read TGCAGTGCTAACAAACTAGCGGGGGGGCCGAATGAGCAGTTCTTC.

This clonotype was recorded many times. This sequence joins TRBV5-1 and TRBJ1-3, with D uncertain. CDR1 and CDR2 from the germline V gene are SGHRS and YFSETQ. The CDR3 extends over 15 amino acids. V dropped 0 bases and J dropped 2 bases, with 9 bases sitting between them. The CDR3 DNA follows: TGCGCCAGCAGCTTGGGCTCGGGGACTGGAAACACCATATATTTT. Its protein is CASSLGSGTGNTIYF.

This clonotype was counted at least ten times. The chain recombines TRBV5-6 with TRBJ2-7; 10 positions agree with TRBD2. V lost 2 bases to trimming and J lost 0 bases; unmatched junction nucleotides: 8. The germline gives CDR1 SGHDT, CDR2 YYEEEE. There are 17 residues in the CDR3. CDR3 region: CASSFFPLAGGSYEQYF. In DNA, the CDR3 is TGTGCCAGCAGCTTCTTCCCTTTAGCGGGGGGCTCCTACGAGCAGTACTTC.

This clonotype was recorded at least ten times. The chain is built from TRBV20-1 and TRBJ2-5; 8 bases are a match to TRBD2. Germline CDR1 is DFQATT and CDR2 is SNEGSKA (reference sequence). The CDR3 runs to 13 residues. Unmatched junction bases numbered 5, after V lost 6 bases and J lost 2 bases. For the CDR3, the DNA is TGCAGTGCATTAGCGGGGACTCAAGAGACCCAGTACTTC. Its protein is CSALAGTQETQYF.

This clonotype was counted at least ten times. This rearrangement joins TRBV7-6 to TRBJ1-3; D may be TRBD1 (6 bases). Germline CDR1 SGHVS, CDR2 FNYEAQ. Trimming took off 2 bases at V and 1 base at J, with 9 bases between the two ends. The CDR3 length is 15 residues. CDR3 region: CASSLRGASGNTIYF. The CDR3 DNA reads TGTGCCAGCAGCTTACGGGGGGCATCTGGAAACACCATATATTTT.

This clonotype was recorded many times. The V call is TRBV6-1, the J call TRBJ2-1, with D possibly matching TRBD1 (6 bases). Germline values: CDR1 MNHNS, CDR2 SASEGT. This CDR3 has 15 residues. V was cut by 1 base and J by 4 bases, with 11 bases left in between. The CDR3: CASSEVERGYNEQFF. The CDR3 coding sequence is TGTGCCAGCAGTGAAGTAGAGAGGGGGTACAATGAGCAGTTCTTC.

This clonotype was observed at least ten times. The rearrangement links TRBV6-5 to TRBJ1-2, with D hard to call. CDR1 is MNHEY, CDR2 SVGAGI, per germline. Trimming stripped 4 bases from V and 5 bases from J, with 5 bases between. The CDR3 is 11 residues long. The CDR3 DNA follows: TGTGCCAGCAGTTCGCTTTATGGCTACACCTTC. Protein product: CASSSLYGYTF.

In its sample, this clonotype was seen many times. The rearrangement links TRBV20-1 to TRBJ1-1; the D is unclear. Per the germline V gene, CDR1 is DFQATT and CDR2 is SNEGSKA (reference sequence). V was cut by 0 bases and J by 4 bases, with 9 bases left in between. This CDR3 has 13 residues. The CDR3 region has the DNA TGCAGTGCTAGAGATCAGCCGGGCACTGAAGCTTTCTTT. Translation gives CSARDQPGTEAFF.

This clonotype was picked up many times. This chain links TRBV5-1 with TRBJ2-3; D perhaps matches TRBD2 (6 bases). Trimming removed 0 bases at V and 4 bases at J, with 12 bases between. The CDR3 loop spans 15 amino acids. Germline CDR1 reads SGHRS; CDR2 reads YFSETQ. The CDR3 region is CASSLAGVIADTQYF. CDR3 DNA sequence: TGCGCCAGCAGCTTGGCGGGGGTAATAGCAGATACGCAGTATTTT.

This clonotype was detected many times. CDR3 residues: CASSLGVPRGYTF. Here the CDR3 DNA reads TGCGCCAGCAGCTTGGGAGTACCTCGGGGCTACACCTTC. The chain combines TRBV5-1 with TRBJ1-2; no reliable D call. The germline V gene has CDR1 SGHRS and CDR2 YFSETQ. Trimming took off 0 bases at V and 8 bases at J, with 11 bases between the two ends. The CDR3 contains 13 residues.

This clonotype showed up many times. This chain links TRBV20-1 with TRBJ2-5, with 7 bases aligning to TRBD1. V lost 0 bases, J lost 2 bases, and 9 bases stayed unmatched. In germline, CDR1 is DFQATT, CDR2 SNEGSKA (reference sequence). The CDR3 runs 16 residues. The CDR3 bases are TGCAGTGCTAGAGATCCTCGGACAGGCGTACAAGAGACCCAGTACTTC. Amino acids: CSARDPRTGVQETQYF.

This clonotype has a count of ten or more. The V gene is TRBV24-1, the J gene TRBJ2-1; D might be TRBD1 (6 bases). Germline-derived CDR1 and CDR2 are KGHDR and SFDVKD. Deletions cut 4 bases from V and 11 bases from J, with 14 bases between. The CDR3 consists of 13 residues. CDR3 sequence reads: CATSDPGHFKQFF. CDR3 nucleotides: TGTGCCACCAGTGACCCGGGACACTTCAAGCAGTTCTTC.

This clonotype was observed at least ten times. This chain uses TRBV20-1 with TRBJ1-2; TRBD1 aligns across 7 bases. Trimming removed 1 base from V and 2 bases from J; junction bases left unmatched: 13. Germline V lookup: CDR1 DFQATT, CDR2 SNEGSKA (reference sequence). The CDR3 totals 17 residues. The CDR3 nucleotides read TGCAGTGCTAGAGTTAGATCACCGGGACAGACGAACTATGGCTACACCTTC. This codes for CSARVRSPGQTNYGYTF.

This chain's CDR3 is CATSRVKLGRGRGDTEAFF. CDR3 in DNA: TGTGCCACCAGCAGAGTTAAACTAGGGAGGGGGCGCGGGGACACTGAAGCTTTCTTT. The chain uses TRBV15 and TRBJ1-1; 7 nucleotides align to TRBD1. The CDR3 length is 19 residues. Germline CDR1 is LNHNV and CDR2 is YYDKDF (reference sequence). V shed 1 base and J 3 bases; nucleotides not matched to a gene: 17.

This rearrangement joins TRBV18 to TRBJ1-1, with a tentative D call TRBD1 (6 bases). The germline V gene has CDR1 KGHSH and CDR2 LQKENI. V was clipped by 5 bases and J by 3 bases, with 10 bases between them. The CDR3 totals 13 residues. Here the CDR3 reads CASSGAGDTEAFF. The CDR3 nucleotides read TGTGCCAGCTCAGGGGCAGGGGACACTGAAGCTTTCTTT. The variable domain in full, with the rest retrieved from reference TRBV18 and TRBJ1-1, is NAGVMQNPRHLVRRRGQEARLRCSPMKGHSHVYWYRQLPEEGLKFMVYLQKENIIDESGMPKERFSAEFPKEGPSILRIQQVVRGDSAAYFCASSGAGDTEAFFGQGTRLTVV.

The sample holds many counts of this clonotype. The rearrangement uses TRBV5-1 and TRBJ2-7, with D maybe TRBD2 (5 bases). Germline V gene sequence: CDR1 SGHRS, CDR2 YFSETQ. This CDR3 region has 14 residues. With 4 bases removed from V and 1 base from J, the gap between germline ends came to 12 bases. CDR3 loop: CASSPGSSSYEQYF. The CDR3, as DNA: TGCGCCAGCAGCCCGGGGTCTTCTTCCTACGAGCAGTACTTC.

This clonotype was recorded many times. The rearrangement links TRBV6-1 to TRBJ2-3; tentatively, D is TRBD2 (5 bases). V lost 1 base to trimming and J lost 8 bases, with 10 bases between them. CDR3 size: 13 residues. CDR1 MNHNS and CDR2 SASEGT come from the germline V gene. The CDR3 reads CASSEGNGITQYF. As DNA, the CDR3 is TGTGCCAGCAGTGAAGGGAACGGGATTACGCAGTATTTT.

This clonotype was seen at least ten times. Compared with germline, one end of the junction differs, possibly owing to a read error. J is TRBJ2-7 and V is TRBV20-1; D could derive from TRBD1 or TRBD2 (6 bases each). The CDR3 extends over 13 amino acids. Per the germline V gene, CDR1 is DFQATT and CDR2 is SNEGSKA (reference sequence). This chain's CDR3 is CSASGGSSSEQYF. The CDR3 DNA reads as TGCAGTGCTAGCGGGGGCTCCTCCTCCGAGCAGTACTTC.

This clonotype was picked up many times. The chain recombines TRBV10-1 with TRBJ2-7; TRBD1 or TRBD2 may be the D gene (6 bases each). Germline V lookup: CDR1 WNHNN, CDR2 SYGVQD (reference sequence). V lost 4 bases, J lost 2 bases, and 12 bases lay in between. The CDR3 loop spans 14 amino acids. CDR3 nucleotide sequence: TGCGCCAGCAGTGGGAGGGACAATCCCTACGAGCAGTACTTC. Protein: CASSGRDNPYEQYF.

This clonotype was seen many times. The DNA of the CDR3 is TGCGCCAGCAGCTTGTGGGGCGTGCAAGAGACCCAGTACTTC. Translation: CASSLWGVQETQYF. The V gene is TRBV5-1, the J gene TRBJ2-5; weak D call: TRBD1 (5 bases). The V and J ends lost 1 base and 2 bases respectively, with 9 bases between them. The CDR3 is 14 amino acids. Germline V gives CDR1 SGHRS, CDR2 YFSETQ.

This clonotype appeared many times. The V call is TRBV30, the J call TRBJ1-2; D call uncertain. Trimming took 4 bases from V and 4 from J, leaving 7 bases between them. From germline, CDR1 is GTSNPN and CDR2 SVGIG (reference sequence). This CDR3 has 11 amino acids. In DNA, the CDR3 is TGTGCCTGGAAGGCAGCCTATGGCTACACCTTC. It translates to CAWKAAYGYTF.

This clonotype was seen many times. CDR3 sequence reads: CASSSTGEPLMNTEAFF. Written as DNA, the CDR3 is TGCGCCAGCAGCTCGACAGGGGAACCCCTCATGAACACTGAAGCTTTCTTT. The V and J genes are TRBV5-1 and TRBJ1-1; 8 nucleotides match TRBD1. The trim removed 3 bases at V and 0 bases at J, leaving 10 bases unmatched. CDR1 is SGHRS, CDR2 YFSETQ, per germline. The CDR3 contains 17 residues.

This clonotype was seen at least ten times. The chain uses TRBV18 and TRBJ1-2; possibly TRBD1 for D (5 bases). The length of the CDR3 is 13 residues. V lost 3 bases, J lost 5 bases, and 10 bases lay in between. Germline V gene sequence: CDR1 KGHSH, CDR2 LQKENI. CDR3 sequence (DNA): TGTGCCAGCTCACCGGACGGGACTTATGGCTACACCTTC. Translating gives CASSPDGTYGYTF.

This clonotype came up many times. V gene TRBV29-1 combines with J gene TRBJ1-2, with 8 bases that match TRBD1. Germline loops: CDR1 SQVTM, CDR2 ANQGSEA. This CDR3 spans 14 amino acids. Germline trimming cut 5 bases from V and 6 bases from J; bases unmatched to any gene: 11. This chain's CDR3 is CSVHHARTGNGYTF. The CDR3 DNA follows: TGCAGCGTTCACCATGCCCGGACAGGGAATGGCTACACCTTC.

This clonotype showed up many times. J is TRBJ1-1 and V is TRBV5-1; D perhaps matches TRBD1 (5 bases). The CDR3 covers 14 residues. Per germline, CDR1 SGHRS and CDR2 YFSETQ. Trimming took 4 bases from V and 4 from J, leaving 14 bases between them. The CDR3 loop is CASSRGTMGTEAFF. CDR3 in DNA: TGCGCCAGCAGCCGAGGGACGATGGGCACTGAAGCTTTCTTT. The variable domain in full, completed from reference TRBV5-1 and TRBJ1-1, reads KAGVTQTPRYLIKTRGQQVTLSCSPISGHRSVSWYQQTPGQGLQFLFEYFSETQRNKGNFPGRFSGRQFSNSRSEMNVSTLELGDSALYLCASSRGTMGTEAFFGQGTRLTVV.

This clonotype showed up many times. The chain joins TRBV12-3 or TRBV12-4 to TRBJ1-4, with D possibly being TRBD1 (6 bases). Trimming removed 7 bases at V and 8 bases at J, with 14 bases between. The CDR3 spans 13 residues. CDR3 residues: CASTLGGPEKLFF. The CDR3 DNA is TGTGCCAGCACCCTAGGGGGGCCCGAAAAACTGTTTTTT.

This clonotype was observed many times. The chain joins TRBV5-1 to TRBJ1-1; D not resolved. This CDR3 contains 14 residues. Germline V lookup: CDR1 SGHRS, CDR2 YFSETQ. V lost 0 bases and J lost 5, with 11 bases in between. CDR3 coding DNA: TGCGCCAGCAGCTTGGGAATATGGGGAACTGAAGCTTTCTTT. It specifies CASSLGIWGTEAFF.

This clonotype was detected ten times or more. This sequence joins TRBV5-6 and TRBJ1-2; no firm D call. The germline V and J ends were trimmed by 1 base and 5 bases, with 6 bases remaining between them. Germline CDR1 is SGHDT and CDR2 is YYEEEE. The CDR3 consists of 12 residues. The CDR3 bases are TGTGCCAGCAGCTTGTACGGTTATGGCTACACCTTC. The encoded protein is CASSLYGYGYTF. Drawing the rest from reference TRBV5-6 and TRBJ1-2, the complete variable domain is DAGVTQSPTHLIKTRGQQVTLRCSPKSGHDTVSWYQQALGQGPQFIFQYYEEEERQRGNFPDRFSGHQFPNYSSELNVNALLLGDSALYLCASSLYGYGYTFGSGTRLTVV.

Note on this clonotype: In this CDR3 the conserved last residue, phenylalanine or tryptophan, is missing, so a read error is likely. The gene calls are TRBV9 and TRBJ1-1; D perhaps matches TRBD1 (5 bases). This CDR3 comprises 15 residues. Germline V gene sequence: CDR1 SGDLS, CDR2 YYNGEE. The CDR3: CVSSGAEGTNTEAFC. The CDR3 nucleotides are TGTGTCAGCAGCGGAGCGGAGGGGACGAACACTGAAGCTTTCTGT.